This T cell receptor beta chain was sequenced during a study of a mutant IDH1 vaccine in newly diagnosed glioma. To note about this clone: Its antigen remains unidentified.

TCRdb's copy holds only in-frame clones and misses some; the assay was immunoSEQ multiplex PCR. Among around 15,000 clones, roughly 80% were seen once, and the ten largest hold approximately 11%. Whole-study results and caveats: Shifts in the top peripheral T cell clonotypes seemed unrelated to pseudoprogression.

Time point indicated: baseline, week 1 (first vaccination visit). Treatment defined: pre-vaccination baseline after standard-of-care therapy. The sequenced sample was PBMCs, obtained from a glioma patient treated with radiotherapy, temozolomide or both. The sequence derives from a man aged 40-49 years with glioma.

The CDR3 DNA reads TGCGCCAGCAGCGTACAGGAGGGCCCCAAAAACATTCAGTACTTC. This encodes CASSVQEGPKNIQYF. J is TRBJ2-4 and V is TRBV5-1; D may be TRBD2 (6 bases). The V gene lost 4 bases and the J gene lost 2 bases, with 13 bases spanning the gap. The CDR3 spans 15 residues. Looked up from germline, CDR1 is SGHRS and CDR2 is YFSETQ. The full variable domain, completed using reference TRBV5-1 and TRBJ2-4, is KAGVTQTPRYLIKTRGQQVTLSCSPISGHRSVSWYQQTPGQGLQFLFEYFSETQRNKGNFPGRFSGRQFSNSRSEMNVSTLELGDSALYLCASSVQEGPKNIQYFGAGTRLSVL.